Listed here is a single T cell receptor beta chain. As processed by the authors: Reference gene primer amplification in the assay estimated nucleated cell counts. Sequencing was performed with immunoSEQ multiplex PCR; in TCRdb, only in-frame clones are kept and a portion is missing. V, J and clone size were drawn from that table, and D and trimming were deduced from the DNA. The top ten hold less than 2% of the sample, which has around 72,000 clones, nearly 85% seen once. The data stem from a study of blood T cell repertoires in COVID-19. Study at large: COVID-19 samples collected from the United States, Italy and Spain covered acute and convalescent phases. Nucleic acid was either cDNA or gDNA, and it came from T cells, B-cell-depleted T cells, or PBMCs.

With 0 bases clipped from V and 3 bases from J, the junction kept 6 bases outside the gene matches. Germline loops: CDR1 LNHDA, CDR2 SQIVND (reference sequence). The CDR3 sequence is 16 residues long. The rearrangement uses TRBV19 and TRBJ2-7; 9 nucleotides align to TRBD2. The receptor was derived from a woman between 55 and 75 years old with acute or convalescent COVID-19. Sequencing was done on a sample of peripheral blood. The CDR3 DNA reads as TGTGCCAGTAGTATAGATAGTAGCGGGAGTTTCTACGAGCAGTACTTC. Translating gives CASSIDSSGSFYEQYF.